This T cell receptor beta chain was obtained from a study of tumor-infiltrating lymphocytes in primary liver carcinoma. This CDR3 region has 13 residues. The V gene's germline CDR1 is SQVTM and CDR2 ANQGSEA. Study-wide results and caveats: Only around 7.5-25% of top clones occurred in all five tumor regions.

Making TCR beta cDNA involved roughly 0.55 ug total RNA and a constant-region primer. Libraries for TCR beta were built through three nested multiplex PCR rounds, which together made up a slightly modified ARM-PCR procedure. The study ran its first two PCR rounds for around 9 cycles each, using TRBV1-TRBV30 forward primers and a C-beta reverse primer. TCRdb re-derived calls from the multiplex PCR reads in MiXCR, one entry per CDR3 protein. The sample contains about 110,000 distinct CDR3 sequences, about four fifths of which appear only once. Scientists recovered RNA and DNA together from about 21-30 mg of unsorted bulk tissue. No treatment had been given to the patients, who were chronically infected with HBV. The sampling covered five separate regions of each tumor. This clonotype was recorded a few times. Its target is unknown.

The V and J genes are TRBV29-1 and TRBJ2-5, with no clear D. This TCR was recovered from a man in his forties or fifties with primary liver carcinoma and hepatitis B virus infection. Sequenced: liver tumor tissue from sampling region 3. Subset given: tumor region T3, left-lateral pole. CDR3: CGIAPGFQETQYF. The CDR3 DNA reads TGCGGTATTGCCCCCGGGTTCCAAGAGACCCAGTACTTC.